This record looks at one TCR beta chain sequence and its context. The authors prepared the TCRbeta library with unique molecular identifiers. TCRdb processed the PCR reads anew with MiXCR; each CDR3 protein has one entry. The repertoire holds roughly 500,000 distinct CDR3 sequences, with 32% as singletons. The source of the sample is a study of T-cell reconstitution after alpha-beta-depleted transplantation in children. V was clipped by 8 bases and J by 4 bases, with 9 bases between them. The length of the CDR3 is 11 residues. From germline, CDR1 is MNHNS and CDR2 SASEGT. The starting material was PBMCs from the stem cell graft donor, obtained from the stem cell graft. The J gene is TRBJ2-7, the V gene TRBV6-1; D may be TRBD2 (5 bases). This TCR came from a human donor who donated a stem cell graft to a child with aplastic anemia. The CDR3 region has the DNA TGTGCCAGCCGGGGAGATTACGAGCAGTACGTC. Amino acid sequence: CASRGDYEQYV.